This is a list of T cell receptor beta chains from one sample in a study of graft-versus-host responses after intestinal transplantation. These receptors have no identified antigens. The data were produced by immunoSEQ multiplex PCR, yet TCRdb's version contains in-frame clones alone and is incomplete. Among 39,000 or so clones, over 90% were seen once, and the ten largest hold approximately 20%. This specimen consisted of unstimulated CD8+ T cells sorted from spleen or lymph node cells, obtained before transplant. Receptors were obtained from a human donor who was the organ donor for an intestinal transplant. CDR3s include the opening cysteine and the closing phenylalanine or tryptophan.

TRBJ1-2 TRBV27 CASSEQGGYGYTF
TRBJ2-1 TRBV28 CASSFGDSEQFF
TRBJ2-5 TRBV10-3 CAISATGWEGNQETQYF
TRBJ1-4 TRBV4-1 CASSQPQGGGEKLFF
TRBJ1-2 TRBV10-3 CAIRRSVAGLYGYTF
TRBJ2-7 TRBV28 CASSFSRPGPRYEQYF
TRBJ1-4 TRBV5-6 CASSHRADIIRSNEKLFF
TRBJ2-7 TRBV6-5 CASSYSGLGLWEQYF
TRBJ2-3 TRBV27 CASSFGTGGAGADTQYF
TRBJ2-5 TRBV27 CASSPLGQETQYF
TRBJ2-3 TRBV29-1 CSVEGDTQYF
TRBJ1-5 TRBV19 CASSLPANQPQHF